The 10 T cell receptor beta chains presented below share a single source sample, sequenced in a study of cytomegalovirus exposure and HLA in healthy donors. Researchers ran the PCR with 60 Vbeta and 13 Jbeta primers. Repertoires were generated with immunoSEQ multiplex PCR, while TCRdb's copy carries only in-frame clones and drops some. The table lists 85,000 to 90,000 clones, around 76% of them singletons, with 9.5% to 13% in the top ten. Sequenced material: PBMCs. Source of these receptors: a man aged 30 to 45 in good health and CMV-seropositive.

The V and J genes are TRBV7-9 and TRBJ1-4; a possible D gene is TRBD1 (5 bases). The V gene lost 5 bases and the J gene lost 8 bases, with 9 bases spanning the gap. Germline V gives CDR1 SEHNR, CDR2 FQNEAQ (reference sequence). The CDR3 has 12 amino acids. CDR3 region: CASSPKGEKLFF. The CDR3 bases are TGTGCCAGCAGCCCAAAGGGGGAAAAACTGTTTTTT. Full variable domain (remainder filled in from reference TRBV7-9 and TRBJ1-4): DTGVSQNPRHKITKRGQNVTFRCDPISEHNRLYWYRQTLGQGPEFLTYFQNEAQLEKSRLLSDRFSAERPKGSFSTLEIQRTEQGDSAMYLCASSPKGEKLFFGSGTQLSVL.

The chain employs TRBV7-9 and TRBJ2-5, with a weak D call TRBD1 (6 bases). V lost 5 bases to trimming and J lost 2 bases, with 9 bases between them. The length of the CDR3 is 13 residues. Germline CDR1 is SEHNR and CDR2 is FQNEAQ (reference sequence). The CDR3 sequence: CASSADSQETQYF. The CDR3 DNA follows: TGTGCCAGCAGCGCGGACAGTCAAGAGACCCAGTACTTC.

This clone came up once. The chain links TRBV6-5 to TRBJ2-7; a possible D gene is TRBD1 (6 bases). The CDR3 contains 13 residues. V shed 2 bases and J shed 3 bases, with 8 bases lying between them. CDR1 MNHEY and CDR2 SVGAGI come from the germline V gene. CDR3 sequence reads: CASSYDRSYEQYF. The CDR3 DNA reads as TGTGCCAGCAGTTACGACAGGAGCTACGAGCAGTACTTC.

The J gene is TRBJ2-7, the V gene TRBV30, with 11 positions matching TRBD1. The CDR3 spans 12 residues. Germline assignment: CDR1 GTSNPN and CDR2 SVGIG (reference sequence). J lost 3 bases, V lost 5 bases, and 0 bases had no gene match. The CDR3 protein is CAWGTGGYEQYF. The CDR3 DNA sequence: TGTGCCTGGGGGACAGGGGGCTACGAGCAGTACTTC.

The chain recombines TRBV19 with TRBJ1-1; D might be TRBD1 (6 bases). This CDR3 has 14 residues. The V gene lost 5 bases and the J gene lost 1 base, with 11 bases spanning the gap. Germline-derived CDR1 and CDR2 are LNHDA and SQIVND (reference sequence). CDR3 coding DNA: TGTGCCAGTAGTCAACTGGGACAGAACACTGAAGCTTTCTTT. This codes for CASSQLGQNTEAFF.

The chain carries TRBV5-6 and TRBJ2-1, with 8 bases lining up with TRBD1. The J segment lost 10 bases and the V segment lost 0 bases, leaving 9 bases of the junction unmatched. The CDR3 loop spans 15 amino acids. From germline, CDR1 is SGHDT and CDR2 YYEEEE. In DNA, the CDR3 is TGTGCCAGCAGCTTGGGAGGCGGGACAGGAATCGAGCAGTTCTTC. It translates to CASSLGGGTGIEQFF.

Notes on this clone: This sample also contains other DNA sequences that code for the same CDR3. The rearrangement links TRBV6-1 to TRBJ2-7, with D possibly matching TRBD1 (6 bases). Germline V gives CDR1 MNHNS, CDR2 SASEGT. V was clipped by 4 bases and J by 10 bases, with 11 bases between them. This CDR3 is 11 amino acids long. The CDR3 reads CASSGQEGQYF. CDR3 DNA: TGTGCCAGCAGTGGACAGGAAGGACAGTACTTC.

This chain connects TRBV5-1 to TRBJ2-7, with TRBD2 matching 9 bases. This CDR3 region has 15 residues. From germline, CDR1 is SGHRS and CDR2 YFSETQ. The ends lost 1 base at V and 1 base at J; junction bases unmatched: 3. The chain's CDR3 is CASSLSGGTSYEQYF. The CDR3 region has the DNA TGCGCCAGCAGCTTGAGCGGGGGGACTTCCTACGAGCAGTACTTC.

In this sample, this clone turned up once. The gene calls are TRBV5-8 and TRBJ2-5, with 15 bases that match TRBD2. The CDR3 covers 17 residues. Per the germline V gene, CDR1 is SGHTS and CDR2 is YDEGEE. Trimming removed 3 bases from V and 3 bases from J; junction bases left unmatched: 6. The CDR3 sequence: CASSSGTSGGNEETQYF. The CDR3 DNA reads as TGTGCCAGCAGCTCCGGGACTAGCGGGGGGAATGAAGAGACCCAGTACTTC. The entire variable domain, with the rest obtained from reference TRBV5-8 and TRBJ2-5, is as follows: EAGVTQSPTHLIKTRGQQATLRCSPISGHTSVYWYQQALGLGLQFLLWYDEGEERNRGNFPPRFSGRQFPNYSSELNVNALELEDSALYLCASSSGTSGGNEETQYFGPGTRLLVL.

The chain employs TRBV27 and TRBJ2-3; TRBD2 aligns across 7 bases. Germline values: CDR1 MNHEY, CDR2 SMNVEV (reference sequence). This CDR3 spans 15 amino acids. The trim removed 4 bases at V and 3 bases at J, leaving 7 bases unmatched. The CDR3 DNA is TGTGCCAGCAGTTACCTATGGGGGGGGACAGATACGCAGTATTTT. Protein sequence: CASSYLWGGTDTQYF.